This record covers a single T cell receptor beta chain. V lost 0 bases, J lost 4 bases, and 2 bases stayed unmatched. This CDR3 spans 16 amino acids. Per the germline V gene, CDR1 is SGHDT and CDR2 is YYEEEE. 13 Jbeta primers and 60 Vbeta primers were used for the PCR. Here immunoSEQ multiplex PCR was the method, and the copy in TCRdb shows in-frame clones only, minus some. The table has 150,000 to 200,000 clones, roughly 80% seen once. This specimen belongs to a study of cytomegalovirus exposure and HLA in healthy donors. The genes are TRBV5-6 and TRBJ2-5; 14 bases are shared with TRBD2. This TCR derives from a woman in her 50s in good health and CMV-seropositive. Sequenced input: PBMCs. CDR3 sequence reads: CASSLAGTSGGETQYF. As DNA, the CDR3 is TGTGCCAGCAGCTTGGCTGGGACTAGCGGGGGAGAGACCCAGTACTTC.